Listed below are T cell receptor beta chains from one sample, sequenced in a study of naive and memory T cell subsets. One entry per CDR3 protein results from TCRdb running MiXCR on the UMI-ligation and nested PCR reads. The sample lists over 110,000 distinct CDR3 sequences, 15% to 25% occurring once. The sample taken for sequencing was naive CD8+ T cells from blood. The receptor set was obtained from a human donor in good health. The CDR3 runs from the conserved cysteine through the conserved F or W. The order of the fields is clone size, J gene, D gene, V gene, CDR3 protein, CDR3 DNA. A D gene is named only where the DNA matches it firmly. For some rows the clone size is stated as once, few or many, or as a class when expanded; others skip it.

size: few
J: TRBJ1-4
D: .
V: TRBV27
CDR3: CASSAGWELFF
DNA: TGTGCCAGCAGCGCCGGATGGGAACTGTTTTTT

size: .
J: TRBJ2-5
D: TRBD2
V: TRBV6-2/TRBV6-3
CDR3: CASIATGTSGHPGRETQHF
DNA: TGTGCCAGCATTGCCACCGGGACTAGCGGCCATCCCGGGAGAGAGACCCAGCACTTC

size: .
J: TRBJ2-7
D: TRBD2
V: TRBV7-7
CDR3: CASSPGTSGYEQYF
DNA: TGTGCTAGCAGCCCTGGGACTAGCGGGTACGAGCAGTACTTC

size: .
J: TRBJ2-7
D: TRBD1
V: TRBV14
CDR3: CASSPIGQDRPWDEQYF
DNA: TGTGCCAGCAGCCCGATCGGACAGGATCGCCCTTGGGACGAGCAGTACTTC

size: few
J: TRBJ1-1
D: TRBD1
V: TRBV4-1
CDR3: CASSQAGGGTEAFF
DNA: TGCGCCAGCAGCCAAGCAGGGGGCGGAACTGAAGCTTTCTTT

size: .
J: TRBJ2-7
D: TRBD2
V: TRBV6-1
CDR3: CASSGASGRNEQYF
DNA: TGTGCCAGCAGTGGGGCTAGCGGGAGGAACGAGCAGTACTTC

size: .
J: TRBJ2-2
D: .
V: TRBV5-6
CDR3: CASTPSGEGGELFF
DNA: TGTGCCAGCACCCCCTCGGGAGAAGGAGGGGAGCTGTTTTTT

size: .
J: TRBJ2-2
D: .
V: TRBV6-2/TRBV6-3
CDR3: CASSGDAPNTGELFF
DNA: TGTGCCAGCAGCGGGGACGCCCCGAACACCGGGGAGCTGTTTTTT

size: few
J: TRBJ2-7
D: TRBD2
V: TRBV7-2
CDR3: CASSLELAGVNEQYF
DNA: TGTGCCAGCAGCTTAGAACTAGCGGGAGTAAACGAGCAGTACTTC

size: .
J: TRBJ2-7
D: .
V: TRBV9
CDR3: CASSPGISSYEQYF
DNA: TGTGCCAGCAGCCCCGGTATAAGCTCCTACGAGCAGTACTTC

size: .
J: TRBJ2-7
D: .
V: TRBV7-8
CDR3: CASSARDTSYEQYF
DNA: TGTGCCAGCAGCGCCCGGGACACCTCCTACGAGCAGTACTTC

size: few
J: TRBJ1-4
D: .
V: TRBV29-1
CDR3: CSVEDGGKLFF
DNA: TGCAGCGTTGAAGATGGGGGGAAACTGTTTTTT

size: few
J: TRBJ2-3
D: .
V: TRBV7-9
CDR3: CASSLDSSTDTQYF
DNA: TGTGCCAGCAGCTTAGATTCCAGCACAGATACGCAGTATTTT

size: .
J: TRBJ2-1
D: .
V: TRBV14
CDR3: CASSQSGTGEQFF
DNA: TGTGCCAGCAGCCAGTCTGGGACCGGTGAGCAGTTCTTC

size: many
J: TRBJ2-7
D: .
V: TRBV4-1
CDR3: CASSLVTGVGYEQYF
DNA: TGCGCCAGCAGCCTGGTGACGGGAGTAGGTTACGAGCAGTACTTC

size: many
J: TRBJ1-5
D: .
V: TRBV3-1
CDR3: CASSSSLTPKEPQHF
DNA: TGTGCCAGCAGCTCCTCCTTGACACCAAAGGAGCCCCAGCATTTT

size: few
J: TRBJ2-7
D: .
V: TRBV29-1
CDR3: CSVGLRGTYEQYF
DNA: TGCAGCGTTGGTCTCCGGGGAACCTACGAGCAGTACTTC

size: few
J: TRBJ2-4
D: .
V: TRBV29-1
CDR3: CSVRGLGLAKNIQYF
DNA: TGCAGCGTTCGAGGATTGGGACTAGCCAAAAACATTCAGTACTTC

size: .
J: TRBJ2-7
D: .
V: TRBV25-1
CDR3: CASSVGQHEQYF
DNA: TGTGCCAGCAGTGTCGGGCAGCACGAGCAGTACTTC

size: few
J: TRBJ2-7
D: TRBD2
V: TRBV7-9
CDR3: CASSFPGLAYEQYF
DNA: TGTGCCAGCAGCTTCCCGGGACTAGCTTACGAGCAGTACTTC

size: few
J: TRBJ2-5
D: .
V: TRBV28
CDR3: CASSLIGYPQETQYF
DNA: TGTGCCAGCAGCTTAATCGGATACCCCCAAGAGACCCAGTACTTC

size: few
J: TRBJ2-1
D: TRBD2
V: TRBV28
CDR3: CAVAGEGNEQFF
DNA: TGTGCAGTAGCGGGAGAGGGCAATGAGCAGTTCTTC

size: .
J: TRBJ2-1
D: TRBD2
V: TRBV6-5
CDR3: CASRRLAGPDSSYNEQFF
DNA: TGTGCCAGCAGAAGACTAGCGGGACCCGACAGCTCCTACAATGAGCAGTTCTTC

size: .
J: TRBJ2-7
D: TRBD1
V: TRBV5-6
CDR3: CASSPPGQGIYEQYF
DNA: TGTGCCAGCAGCCCCCCGGGACAGGGAATTTACGAGCAGTACTTC

size: .
J: TRBJ2-1
D: .
V: TRBV14
CDR3: CASSQEWVGPRYNEQFF
DNA: TGTGCCAGCAGCCAAGAATGGGTGGGCCCTCGCTACAATGAGCAGTTCTTC

size: few
J: TRBJ2-1
D: .
V: TRBV13
CDR3: CASSLTLGALNEQFF
DNA: TGTGCCAGCAGCTTAACTTTAGGGGCGTTAAATGAGCAGTTCTTC

size: few
J: TRBJ2-1
D: TRBD2
V: TRBV7-9
CDR3: CASGPDGGAYYNEQFF
DNA: TGTGCCAGCGGGCCGGACGGGGGGGCGTACTACAATGAGCAGTTCTTC

size: few
J: TRBJ2-3
D: TRBD1
V: TRBV7-2
CDR3: CASSLGGQGGPDTQYF
DNA: TGTGCCAGCAGCTTAGGGGGACAGGGGGGCCCAGATACGCAGTATTTT

size: .
J: TRBJ2-1
D: TRBD2
V: TRBV20-1
CDR3: CSASRGVAYSSYNEQFF
DNA: TGCAGTGCTTCCCGGGGGGTAGCCTACAGCTCCTACAATGAGCAGTTCTTC

size: .
J: TRBJ1-4
D: .
V: TRBV6-5
CDR3: CASSYSIWPNEKLFF
DNA: TGTGCCAGCAGTTACTCGATATGGCCGAATGAAAAACTGTTTTTT

size: .
J: TRBJ1-5
D: .
V: TRBV27
CDR3: CASSFQGGGQPQHF
DNA: TGTGCCAGCAGCTTCCAAGGGGGGGGTCAGCCCCAGCATTTT

size: few
J: TRBJ1-3
D: .
V: TRBV30
CDR3: CAWIIGRPSGNTIYF
DNA: TGTGCCTGGATAATTGGCCGTCCCTCTGGAAACACCATATATTTT

size: .
J: TRBJ2-2
D: .
V: TRBV7-6
CDR3: CASSYGPAPGELFF
DNA: TGTGCCAGCAGCTATGGACCGGCCCCCGGGGAGCTGTTTTTT

size: few
J: TRBJ1-1
D: .
V: TRBV5-6
CDR3: CASSQTVNTEAFF
DNA: TGTGCCAGCAGCCAGACAGTGAACACTGAAGCTTTCTTT

size: once
J: TRBJ2-7
D: .
V: TRBV20-1
CDR3: CSARDRVGQVYEQYF
DNA: TGCAGTGCTAGAGATCGAGTAGGGCAAGTTTACGAGCAGTACTTC

size: .
J: TRBJ2-1
D: .
V: TRBV6-2/TRBV6-3
CDR3: CASSYSFSGLEQFF
DNA: TGTGCCAGCAGTTACTCATTTTCAGGATTGGAGCAGTTCTTC

size: .
J: TRBJ1-1
D: .
V: TRBV6-2/TRBV6-3
CDR3: CASSESGPLNTEAFF
DNA: TGTGCCAGCAGTGAGTCAGGCCCCTTGAACACTGAAGCTTTCTTT

size: .
J: TRBJ2-5
D: .
V: TRBV30
CDR3: CAWSLEAGETQYF
DNA: TGTGCCTGGAGTTTGGAAGCGGGAGAGACCCAGTACTTC

size: .
J: TRBJ2-5
D: .
V: TRBV6-5
CDR3: CASSYEGWTQYF
DNA: TGTGCCAGCAGTTACGAGGGGTGGACCCAGTACTTC

size: .
J: TRBJ2-6
D: .
V: TRBV5-6
CDR3: CASSLAPGANVLTF
DNA: TGTGCCAGCAGCTTGGCCCCTGGGGCCAACGTCCTGACTTTC

size: few
J: TRBJ1-1
D: .
V: TRBV6-6
CDR3: CASSGGETEAFF
DNA: TGTGCCAGCAGTGGGGGTGAGACTGAAGCTTTCTTT

size: .
J: TRBJ2-1
D: TRBD1
V: TRBV5-1
CDR3: CASSLRQGSYNEQFF
DNA: TGCGCCAGCAGCTTAAGACAGGGGAGCTACAATGAGCAGTTCTTC

size: .
J: TRBJ2-1
D: .
V: TRBV3-1
CDR3: CASSQAGRDPTNEQFF
DNA: TGTGCCAGCAGCCAAGCGGGTCGGGACCCGACCAATGAGCAGTTCTTC

size: .
J: TRBJ2-3
D: TRBD2
V: TRBV7-9
CDR3: CASRMTSGSFSDTQYF
DNA: TGTGCCAGCAGGATGACTAGCGGGAGCTTCTCAGATACGCAGTATTTT

size: .
J: TRBJ1-6
D: .
V: TRBV7-2
CDR3: CASSLQGRNSPLHF
DNA: TGTGCCAGCAGCTTACAGGGACGAAATTCACCCCTCCACTTT

size: few
J: TRBJ1-1
D: .
V: TRBV12-3/TRBV12-4
CDR3: CASSLGPLNTEAFF
DNA: TGTGCCAGCAGTTTAGGGCCTTTGAACACTGAAGCTTTCTTT

size: .
J: TRBJ2-4
D: .
V: TRBV5-1
CDR3: CASSLALRILAKNIQYF
DNA: TGCGCCAGCAGCTTGGCCTTACGGATACTAGCCAAAAACATTCAGTACTTC

size: .
J: TRBJ2-7
D: .
V: TRBV7-8
CDR3: CASSLANEQYF
DNA: TGTGCCAGCAGCTTAGCGAACGAGCAGTACTTC

size: few
J: TRBJ1-1
D: .
V: TRBV12-3/TRBV12-4
CDR3: CASSWDPRAPSNTEAFF
DNA: TGTGCCAGCAGTTGGGACCCTAGGGCCCCTTCGAACACTGAAGCTTTCTTT

size: .
J: TRBJ1-6
D: .
V: TRBV6-5
CDR3: CASSYYRTANSPLHF
DNA: TGTGCCAGCAGTTACTACAGGACCGCTAATTCACCCCTCCACTTT

size: few
J: TRBJ1-2
D: .
V: TRBV12-3/TRBV12-4
CDR3: CASHRGGWGYTF
DNA: TGTGCCAGCCACCGTGGGGGCTGGGGCTACACCTTC

size: few
J: TRBJ2-5
D: .
V: TRBV7-9
CDR3: CASSSRLEETQYF
DNA: TGTGCCAGCAGCTCAAGACTAGAAGAGACCCAGTACTTC

size: .
J: TRBJ1-5
D: TRBD1
V: TRBV4-3
CDR3: CASSQDRGPGNQPQHF
DNA: TGCGCCAGCAGCCAAGATAGGGGGCCGGGCAATCAGCCCCAGCATTTT

size: .
J: TRBJ2-1
D: TRBD2
V: TRBV6-5
CDR3: CASSLHGLAESYNEQFF
DNA: TGTGCCAGCAGTCTCCATGGACTAGCGGAATCCTACAATGAGCAGTTCTTC

size: .
J: TRBJ2-1
D: .
V: TRBV28
CDR3: CASRSRGNYNEQFF
DNA: TGTGCCAGCAGAAGCAGGGGAAATTACAATGAGCAGTTCTTC

size: .
J: TRBJ2-5
D: .
V: TRBV5-4
CDR3: CASSLEGGQETQYF
DNA: TGTGCCAGCAGCTTGGAAGGGGGGCAAGAGACCCAGTACTTC

size: .
J: TRBJ1-1
D: .
V: TRBV20-1
CDR3: CSAKERLGYSEAFF
DNA: TGCAGTGCTAAAGAACGCCTGGGATACTCTGAAGCTTTCTTT

size: few
J: TRBJ2-6
D: .
V: TRBV28
CDR3: CASSPNTRANVLTF
DNA: TGTGCCAGCAGTCCGAATACGAGGGCCAACGTCCTGACTTTC